The 14 T cell receptor beta chains reported below all come from one sample, sequenced in a study of cytomegalovirus exposure and HLA in healthy donors. The PCR made use of 60 Vbeta and 13 Jbeta primers. Libraries were prepared by immunoSEQ multiplex PCR; TCRdb keeps only in-frame clonotypes and omits some of them. Here the sample spans about 130,000 clones, under 12% being singletons. The material sequenced was PBMCs. These receptors all stem from a woman younger than 35 in good health and CMV-seropositive.

This rearrangement joins TRBV5-6 to TRBJ2-7; a possible D gene is TRBD1 (5 bases). Germline V gives CDR1 SGHDT, CDR2 YYEEEE. Trimming pared 4 bases from V and 5 bases from J, leaving 10 bases between. The CDR3 runs to 12 residues. In DNA, the CDR3 is TGTGCCAGCAGCCATCCAGGGAACGAGCAGTACTTC. Its protein product is CASSHPGNEQYF.

The V call is TRBV6-5, the J call TRBJ2-1, with 7 positions matching TRBD1. V trimming: 6 bases; J trimming: 10 bases; junction bases outside the gene matches: 15. CDR1 MNHEY and CDR2 SVGAGI come from the germline V gene. The CDR3 has 15 amino acids. The CDR3 bases are TGTGCCAGCAGCCTGACAGGGTATGCGGCAAGAGAGCAGTTCTTC. Residues: CASSLTGYAAREQFF.

The V and J genes are TRBV6-5 and TRBJ2-2; D is unclear. V was clipped by 0 bases and J by 6 bases, with 5 bases between them. The germline CDR1 and CDR2 sequences are MNHEY and SVGAGI. This CDR3 spans 13 amino acids. CDR3: CASSYSSSGELFF. Written as DNA, the CDR3 is TGTGCCAGCAGTTACTCTAGTTCCGGGGAGCTGTTTTTT.

This clone was seen only a few times. The chain couples TRBV7-6 to TRBJ2-7; 9 positions agree with TRBD1. The V gene's germline CDR1 is SGHVS and CDR2 FNYEAQ. V gave up 5 bases and J gave up 5 bases; unmatched junction bases: 7. CDR3 length: 14 residues. The CDR3: CASSDVGQGDEQYF. The CDR3 nucleotides read TGTGCCAGCAGCGACGTGGGACAGGGCGACGAGCAGTACTTC.

This chain uses TRBV4-2 with TRBJ2-7, with D unresolved. Trimming cost V 2 bases and J 10 bases, with 18 bases left between them. This CDR3 has 14 residues. Germline lookup yields CDR1 LGHNA and CDR2 YNFKEQ. For the CDR3, the DNA is TGTGCCAGCAGCCAACTCACACAGCCAGCCGAACAGTACTTC. This encodes CASSQLTQPAEQYF.

This clone occurred a few times. This chain uses TRBV6-5 with TRBJ1-1; a possible D gene is TRBD1 (6 bases). The CDR3 covers 12 residues. From germline, CDR1 is MNHEY and CDR2 SVGAGI. The V and J ends lost 8 bases and 0 bases respectively, with 7 bases between them. CDR3 coding DNA: TGTGCCAGCGGGACATTGAACACTGAAGCTTTCTTT. Encoded protein: CASGTLNTEAFF.

This clone was seen a handful of times. V gene TRBV30 combines with J gene TRBJ1-5; weak D call: TRBD1 (5 bases). The CDR3 runs to 15 residues. Between the trimmed V and J ends, which lost 0 bases and 4 bases, there was a span of 13 bases. Germline-derived CDR1 and CDR2 are GTSNPN and SVGIG (reference sequence). Here the CDR3 DNA reads TGTGCCTGGAGTGTACTGGCGGGGGATAATCAGCCCCAGCATTTT. The encoded protein is CAWSVLAGDNQPQHF.

The sample holds a few counts of this clone. CDR3 sequence reads: CASIRLAGGPGELFF. The CDR3 DNA is TGTGCCAGCATCCGACTAGCGGGAGGCCCCGGGGAGCTGTTTTTT. This chain links TRBV6-6 with TRBJ2-2; 13 nucleotides agree with TRBD2. The trim removed 7 bases at V and 6 bases at J, leaving 5 bases unmatched. Germline CDR1 reads MNHNY; CDR2 reads SVGAGI (reference sequence). The CDR3 has 15 residues.

The chain is built from TRBV28 and TRBJ2-1, with 7 bases lining up with TRBD1. The trim removed 7 bases at V and 2 bases at J, leaving 8 bases unmatched. The V gene's germline CDR1 is MDHEN and CDR2 SYDVKM. The CDR3 length is 15 residues. The CDR3 loop is CASKRDSGTYNEQFF. The CDR3 region has the DNA TGTGCCAGCAAACGGGACAGTGGCACCTACAATGAGCAGTTCTTC. The full variable domain, its missing parts supplied by reference TRBV28 and TRBJ2-1, is DVKVTQSSRYLVKRTGEKVFLECVQDMDHENMFWYRQDPGLGLRLIYFSYDVKMKEKGDIPEGYSVSREKKERFSLILESASTNQTSMYLCASKRDSGTYNEQFFGPGTRLTVL.

The gene calls are TRBV11-2 and TRBJ2-2, with TRBD1 identical over 9 bases. Germline CDR1 is SGHAT and CDR2 is FQNNGV. Losses at the gene ends were 4 bases for V and 2 bases for J; bases not matched to a gene: 5. The CDR3 consists of 16 residues. The CDR3 DNA reads as TGTGCCAGCAGCTCAGGGACAGGGATCAACACCGGGGAGCTGTTTTTT. The encoded protein is CASSSGTGINTGELFF.

This chain uses TRBV21-1 with TRBJ2-5; the DNA was not compared with TRBD2, the D call given in the table. TRBV21-1 is listed as a pseudogene. CDR3 length: 16 amino acids. In DNA form, the CDR3 reads TGTGCCAGCAGCAAAGCCTCGAAGGGGGGGCAAGAGACCCAGTACTTC. Encoded protein: CASSKASKGGQETQYF.

This clone was counted only a few times. The V gene is TRBV5-1, the J gene TRBJ2-5; 11 bases are a match to TRBD2. Germline-derived CDR1 and CDR2 are SGHRS and YFSETQ. The CDR3 length is 15 residues. The trim removed 5 bases at V and 5 bases at J, leaving 8 bases unmatched. The CDR3 bases are TGCGCCAGCAGTCGGTGGACTAGCGGGTCTGAGACCCAGTACTTC. This translates into CASSRWTSGSETQYF.

This clone was observed a handful of times. The rearrangement joins TRBV29-1 to TRBJ1-4; D perhaps matches TRBD1 (5 bases). The germline V and J ends were trimmed by 3 bases and 3 bases, with 11 bases remaining between them. In germline, CDR1 is SQVTM, CDR2 ANQGSEA. This CDR3 is built from 14 residues. Here the CDR3 reads CSVEAGVANEKLFF. The CDR3, as DNA: TGCAGCGTTGAGGCGGGGGTCGCTAATGAAAAACTGTTTTTT. Supplemented by reference TRBV29-1 and TRBJ1-4, the full variable domain reads SAVISQKPSRDICQRGTSLTIQCQVDSQVTMMFWYRQQPGQSLTLIATANQGSEATYESGFVIDKFPISRPNLTFSTLTVSNMSPEDSSIYLCSVEAGVANEKLFFGSGTQLSVL.

The rearrangement uses TRBV25-1 and TRBJ2-3; a weak D match, TRBD2 (5 bases). Germline V gives CDR1 MGHDK, CDR2 SYGVNS. This CDR3 spans 16 amino acids. Trimming removed 9 bases from V and 0 bases from J, with 19 bases in between. Written as DNA, the CDR3 is TGTGCCAGTTCCCCGGGGTGGGAGACGAGCACAGATACGCAGTATTTT. It specifies CASSPGWETSTDTQYF.